The 21 T cell receptor beta chains in this list originate from one sample, sequenced in a study of T cell responses to AZD1222 COVID-19 vaccine. The protocol was immunoSEQ multiplex PCR, while the TCRdb copy is restricted to in-frame clones and leaves out a portion. In the table there are 160,000 or so clones, 94% of which are singletons. Sequencing was performed on peripheral blood, taken 28 days after the second AZD1222 dose. These receptors came from an adult who received the AZD1222 COVID-19 vaccine.

The V and J genes are TRBV15 and TRBJ1-4; 10 nucleotides match TRBD1. This CDR3 has 15 residues. Germline loops: CDR1 LNHNV, CDR2 YYDKDF (reference sequence). J was trimmed by 4 bases and V by 5 bases; bases with no gene match: 4. As DNA, the CDR3 is TGTGCCACCAGCCCCCGGACAGGGGGTAATGAAAAACTGTTTTTT. Its translation is CATSPRTGGNEKLFF.

J is TRBJ1-3 and V is TRBV25-1; D unresolved. Trimming left V 0 bases short and J 1 base short, with 4 bases between. This CDR3 region has 14 residues. The V gene's germline CDR1 is MGHDK and CDR2 SYGVNS. The DNA of the CDR3 is TGTGCCAGCAGTGAATATTGGTCTGGAAACACCATATATTTT. This encodes CASSEYWSGNTIYF.

The chain employs TRBV19 and TRBJ1-1; 7 bases are shared with TRBD1. Germline CDR1 is LNHDA and CDR2 is SQIVND (reference sequence). Losses at the gene ends were 5 bases for V and 6 bases for J; bases not matched to a gene: 15. The CDR3 spans 16 residues. The CDR3 region has the DNA TGTGCCAGTAGTGAAAGTCTCACAGGGGCCCTACCTGAAGCTTTCTTT. The encoded protein is CASSESLTGALPEAFF.

The V call is TRBV2, the J call TRBJ2-3, with D tentatively TRBD1 (6 bases). Trimming left V 5 bases short and J 2 bases short, with 11 bases between. The germline gives CDR1 SNHLY, CDR2 FYNNEI. The CDR3 contains 14 residues. The CDR3 sequence: CASSWTAPTDTQYF. The CDR3 DNA follows: TGTGCCAGCAGTTGGACAGCTCCCACAGATACGCAGTATTTT.

V is TRBV2 and J is TRBJ1-2; perhaps TRBD1 as D (5 bases). Trimming cost V 8 bases and J 0 bases, with 13 bases left between them. CDR1 SNHLY and CDR2 FYNNEI come from the germline V gene. The CDR3 is made up of 14 amino acids. The CDR3 is CASRRGGTNYGYTF. For the CDR3, the DNA is TGTGCCAGCCGGCGGGGGGGGACTAACTATGGCTACACCTTC.

The rearrangement joins TRBV11-2 to TRBJ2-3, with 8 bases aligning to TRBD2. The CDR3 length is 18 residues. Germline assignment: CDR1 SGHAT and CDR2 FQNNGV. The V segment lost 2 bases and the J segment 6 bases; nucleotides outside the gene matches: 16. This chain's CDR3 is CASSLSSSSGSVYDTQYF. The CDR3 DNA reads as TGTGCCAGCAGCTTATCATCTTCCAGCGGGAGTGTTTACGATACGCAGTATTTT.

This chain joins TRBV4-1 and TRBJ1-1; D not certain. The CDR3 covers 14 residues. Trimming took 5 bases from V and 1 from J, leaving 11 bases between them. Germline CDR1 is MGHRA and CDR2 is YSYEKL. CDR3 region: CASSTRVQNTEAFF. CDR3 coding DNA: TGCGCCAGCAGCACAAGAGTACAGAACACTGAAGCTTTCTTT.

This chain uses TRBV30 with TRBJ1-5; TRBD1 aligns across 7 bases. This CDR3 comprises 12 residues. V gave up 7 bases and J gave up 5 bases; unmatched junction bases: 5. CDR1 and CDR2 (germline): GTSNPN, SVGIG (reference sequence). CDR3 DNA sequence: TGTGCCTACGACAGGGCGGATCAGCCCCAGCATTTT. This gives the protein CAYDRADQPQHF.

The V and J genes are TRBV28 and TRBJ1-2; no reliable D call. Trimming stripped 2 bases from V and 2 bases from J, with 6 bases between. The CDR3 spans 13 residues. The germline V gene has CDR1 MDHEN and CDR2 SYDVKM. The DNA for the CDR3 is TGTGCCAGCAGTTTAGGGCAAAACTATGGCTACACCTTC. Its translation is CASSLGQNYGYTF.

This clone is a singleton in its sample. The chain couples TRBV30 to TRBJ1-3, with D unresolved. Looked up from germline, CDR1 is GTSNPN and CDR2 is SVGIG (reference sequence). V shed 3 bases and J shed 0 bases, with 15 bases lying between them. CDR3 size: 16 residues. The DNA of the CDR3 is TGTGCCTGGAGGCTACTCGGGGTTAGCTCTGGAAACACCATATATTTT. Protein sequence: CAWRLLGVSSGNTIYF.

The J gene is TRBJ2-5, the V gene TRBV6-5; no reliable D call. CDR3 length: 14 amino acids. V lost 0 bases to trimming and J lost 5 bases, with 10 bases between them. The germline gives CDR1 MNHEY, CDR2 SVGAGI. The CDR3 DNA sequence: TGTGCCAGCAGTTACTCCTCCAATAAGGAGACCCAGTACTTC. It translates to CASSYSSNKETQYF.

The CDR3 sequence: CASSLLNTGELFF. The CDR3 DNA reads TGTGCCAGCAGTCTCTTGAACACCGGGGAGCTGTTTTTT. The chain joins TRBV28 to TRBJ2-2; D is uncertain. Per the germline V gene, CDR1 is MDHEN and CDR2 is SYDVKM. The CDR3 totals 13 residues. V was pared by 5 bases and J by 1 base, with 5 bases between. Full variable domain (remainder filled in from reference TRBV28 and TRBJ2-2): DVKVTQSSRYLVKRTGEKVFLECVQDMDHENMFWYRQDPGLGLRLIYFSYDVKMKEKGDIPEGYSVSREKKERFSLILESASTNQTSMYLCASSLLNTGELFFGEGSRLTVL.

The chain links TRBV13 to TRBJ2-7, with TRBD2 matching over 9 bases. The trim removed 6 bases at V and 4 bases at J, leaving 10 bases unmatched. Germline V lookup: CDR1 PRHDT, CDR2 FYEKMQ (reference sequence). The CDR3 consists of 15 residues. The CDR3 sequence is CASRAGTSTPYEQYF. The CDR3 DNA reads TGTGCCAGCAGAGCCGGGACTAGCACACCGTACGAGCAGTACTTC.

The chain carries TRBV7-3 and TRBJ2-1; maybe TRBD2 (6 bases). Germline V CDR1 and CDR2: SGHTA, FQGTGA. V was shortened by 4 bases and J by 9 bases, with 16 bases between the two germline ends. CDR3 length: 14 amino acids. CDR3 sequence reads: CASSSGPFGGEQFF. CDR3 coding DNA: TGTGCCAGCAGCTCCGGACCCTTCGGGGGTGAGCAGTTCTTC. The whole variable domain, filled in from reference TRBV7-3 and TRBJ2-1, reads GAGVSQTPSNKVTEKGKYVELRCDPISGHTALYWYRQSLGQGPEFLIYFQGTGAADDSGLPNDRFFAVRPEGSVSTLKIQRTERGDSAVYLCASSSGPFGGEQFFGPGTRLTVL.

The chain combines TRBV4-1 with TRBJ2-4; 10 bases agree with TRBD1. The CDR3 is made up of 15 amino acids. In germline, CDR1 is MGHRA, CDR2 YSYEKL. V was pared by 6 bases and J by 10 bases, with 12 bases of the junction left unmatched. CDR3 amino acids: CASRPTGGSFVIQYF. CDR3 DNA: TGCGCCAGCAGGCCGACAGGGGGCTCATTTGTTATTCAGTACTTC.

The chain recombines TRBV24-1 with TRBJ2-3; 9 positions match TRBD2. This CDR3 has 16 amino acids. Trimming cost V 3 bases and J 3 bases; bases outside gene matches: 6. The germline gives CDR1 KGHDR, CDR2 SFDVKD. CDR3 bases: TGTGCCACCAGTGATCCTGCGGGAGGGAGAACAGATACGCAGTATTTT. This gives the protein CATSDPAGGRTDTQYF.

The gene calls are TRBV5-1 and TRBJ2-6; possibly TRBD1 for D (5 bases). V lost 0 bases and J lost 0, with 13 bases in between. Germline V gene sequence: CDR1 SGHRS, CDR2 YFSETQ. CDR3 length equals 18 residues. The CDR3 coding sequence is TGCGCCAGCAGCTTGGTAGTGCAGGGAAACTCTGGGGCCAACGTCCTGACTTTC. Its protein product is CASSLVVQGNSGANVLTF.

There are a few counts of this clone. This chain joins TRBV4-1 and TRBJ1-2, with TRBD1 identical over 9 bases. The CDR3 totals 15 residues. V gave up 0 bases and J gave up 4 bases; unmatched junction bases: 3. Looked up from germline, CDR1 is MGHRA and CDR2 is YSYEKL. The CDR3 sequence: CASSQDPGQGYGYTF. The DNA of the CDR3 is TGCGCCAGCAGCCAAGATCCGGGACAGGGCTATGGCTACACCTTC.

J is TRBJ1-1 and V is TRBV27; perhaps TRBD1 as D (6 bases). The CDR3 sequence is 15 residues long. Trimming pared 4 bases from V and 4 bases from J, leaving 16 bases between. Germline V gene data show CDR1 as MNHEY and CDR2 as SMNVEV (reference sequence). Here the CDR3 reads CASSSLAGAGTEAFF. For the CDR3, the DNA is TGTGCCAGCAGTTCCCTGGCAGGGGCTGGCACTGAAGCTTTCTTT.

This clone has only a few counts. The rearrangement links TRBV19 to TRBJ1-1; D is perhaps TRBD1 (6 bases). V lost 8 bases and J 2 bases, leaving 15 bases between the germline ends. The CDR3 is 14 amino acids. The germline gives CDR1 LNHDA, CDR2 SQIVND (reference sequence). CDR3 DNA sequence: TGTGCCAGTCTCGAAGGGGGGTTCAACACTGAAGCTTTCTTT. Protein: CASLEGGFNTEAFF.

The chain recombines TRBV2 with TRBJ2-6, with D tentatively TRBD2 (6 bases). Germline V gene lookup returns CDR1 SNHLY and CDR2 FYNNEI. The germline V and J ends were trimmed by 7 bases and 2 bases, with 18 bases remaining between them. This CDR3 has 17 amino acids. CDR3 amino acids: CASIFPAGSTGANVLTF. CDR3 bases: TGTGCCAGCATCTTCCCCGCGGGGTCGACTGGGGCCAACGTCCTGACTTTC.